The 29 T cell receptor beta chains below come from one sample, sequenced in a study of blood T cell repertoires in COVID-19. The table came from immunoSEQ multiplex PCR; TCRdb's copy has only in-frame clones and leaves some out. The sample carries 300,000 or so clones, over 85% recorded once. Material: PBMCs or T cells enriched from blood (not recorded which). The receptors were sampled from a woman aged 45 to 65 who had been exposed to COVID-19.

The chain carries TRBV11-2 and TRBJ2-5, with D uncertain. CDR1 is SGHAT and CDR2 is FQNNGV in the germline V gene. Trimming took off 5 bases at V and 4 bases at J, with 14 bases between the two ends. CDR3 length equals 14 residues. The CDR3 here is CASSDHPVGETQYF. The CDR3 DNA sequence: TGTGCCAGCAGCGATCATCCCGTCGGAGAGACCCAGTACTTC.

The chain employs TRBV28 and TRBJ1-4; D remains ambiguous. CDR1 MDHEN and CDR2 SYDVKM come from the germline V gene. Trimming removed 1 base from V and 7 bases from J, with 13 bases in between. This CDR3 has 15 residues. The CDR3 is CASSLLAGSVEKLFF. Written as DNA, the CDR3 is TGTGCCAGCAGTTTATTGGCAGGATCGGTTGAAAAACTGTTTTTT.

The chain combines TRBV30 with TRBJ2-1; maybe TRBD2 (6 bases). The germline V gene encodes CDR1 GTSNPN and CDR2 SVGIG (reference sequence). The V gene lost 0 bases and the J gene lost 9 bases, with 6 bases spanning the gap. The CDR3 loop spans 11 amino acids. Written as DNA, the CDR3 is TGTGCCTGGAGTGTGGGAGGTGAGCAGTTCTTC. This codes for CAWSVGGEQFF.

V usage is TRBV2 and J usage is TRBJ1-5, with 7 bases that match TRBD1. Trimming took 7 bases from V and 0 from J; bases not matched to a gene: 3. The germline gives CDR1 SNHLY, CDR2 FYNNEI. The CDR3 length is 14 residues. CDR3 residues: CASKTGNSNQPQHF. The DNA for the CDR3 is TGTGCCAGCAAGACAGGGAATAGCAATCAGCCCCAGCATTTT.

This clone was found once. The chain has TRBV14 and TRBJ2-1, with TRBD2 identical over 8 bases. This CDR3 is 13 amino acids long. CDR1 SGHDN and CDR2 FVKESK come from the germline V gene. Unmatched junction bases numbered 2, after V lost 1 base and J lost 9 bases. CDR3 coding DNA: TGTGCCAGCAGCCAAGGACTAGCGAGTGAGCAGTTCTTC. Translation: CASSQGLASEQFF. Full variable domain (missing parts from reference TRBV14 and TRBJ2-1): EAGVTQFPSHSVIEKGQTVTLRCDPISGHDNLYWYRRVMGKEIKFLLHFVKESKQDESGMPNNRFLAERTGGTYSTLKVQPAELEDSGVYFCASSQGLASEQFFGPGTRLTVL.

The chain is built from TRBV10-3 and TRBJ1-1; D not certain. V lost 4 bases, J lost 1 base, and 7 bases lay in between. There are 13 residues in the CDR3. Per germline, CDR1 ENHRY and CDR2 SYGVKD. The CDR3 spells CAISVIPNTEAFF. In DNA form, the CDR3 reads TGTGCCATCAGTGTAATCCCGAACACTGAAGCTTTCTTT.

In DNA form, the CDR3 reads TGTGCCTGGAGTCGACAAGAGCAGTACTTC. It translates to CAWSRQEQYF. The J gene is TRBJ2-7, the V gene TRBV30; D call uncertain. The CDR3 has 10 residues. Trimming removed 2 bases from V and 7 bases from J, with 6 bases in between. Germline assignment: CDR1 GTSNPN and CDR2 SVGIG (reference sequence).

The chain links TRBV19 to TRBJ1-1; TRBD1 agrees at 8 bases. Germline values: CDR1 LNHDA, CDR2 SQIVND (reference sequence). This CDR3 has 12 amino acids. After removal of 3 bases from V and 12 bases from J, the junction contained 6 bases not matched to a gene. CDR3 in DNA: TGTGCCAGTAGTATCCCACAGGGGGTTACTTTCTTT. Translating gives CASSIPQGVTFF.

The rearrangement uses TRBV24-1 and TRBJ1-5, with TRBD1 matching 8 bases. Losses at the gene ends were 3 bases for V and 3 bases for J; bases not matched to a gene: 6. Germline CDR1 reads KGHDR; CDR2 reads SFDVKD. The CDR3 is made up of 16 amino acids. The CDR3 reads CATSDGGTGLNQPQHF. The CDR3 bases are TGTGCCACCAGTGATGGGGGGACAGGCCTCAATCAGCCCCAGCATTTT.

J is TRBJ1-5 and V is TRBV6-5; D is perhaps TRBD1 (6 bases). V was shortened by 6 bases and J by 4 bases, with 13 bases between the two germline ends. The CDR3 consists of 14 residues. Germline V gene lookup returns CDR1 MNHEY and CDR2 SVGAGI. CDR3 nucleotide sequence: TGTGCCAGCAGACAGGGCGAAAAGAATCAGCCCCAGCATTTT. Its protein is CASRQGEKNQPQHF.

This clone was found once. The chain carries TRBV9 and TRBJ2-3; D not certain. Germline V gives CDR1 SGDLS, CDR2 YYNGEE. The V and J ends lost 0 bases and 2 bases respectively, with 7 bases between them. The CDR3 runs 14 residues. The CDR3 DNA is TGTGCCAGCAGCGTAGTTCCTTTCACAGATACGCAGTATTTT. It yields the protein CASSVVPFTDTQYF.

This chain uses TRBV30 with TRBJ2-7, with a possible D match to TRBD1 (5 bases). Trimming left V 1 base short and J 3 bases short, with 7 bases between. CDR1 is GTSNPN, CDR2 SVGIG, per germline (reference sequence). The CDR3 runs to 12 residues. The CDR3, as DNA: TGTGCCTGGAGTGACCAGGGCTACGAGCAGTACTTC. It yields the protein CAWSDQGYEQYF.

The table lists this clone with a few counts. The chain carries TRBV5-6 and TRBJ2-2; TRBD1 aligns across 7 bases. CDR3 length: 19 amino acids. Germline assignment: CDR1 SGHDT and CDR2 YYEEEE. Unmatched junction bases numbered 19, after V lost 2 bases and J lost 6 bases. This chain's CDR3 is CASSFLDRAPWAGAGELFF. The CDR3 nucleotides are TGTGCCAGCAGCTTCCTTGACAGGGCCCCTTGGGCGGGCGCCGGGGAGCTGTTTTTT.

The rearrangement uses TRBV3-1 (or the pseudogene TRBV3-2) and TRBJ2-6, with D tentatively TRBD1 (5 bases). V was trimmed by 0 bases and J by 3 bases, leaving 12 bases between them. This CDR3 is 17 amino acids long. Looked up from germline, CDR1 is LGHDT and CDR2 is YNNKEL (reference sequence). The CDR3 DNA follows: TGTGCCAGCAGCCAAGATTGGGGCGTGGGTGGGGCCAACGTCCTGACTTTC. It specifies CASSQDWGVGGANVLTF.

The DNA of the CDR3 is TGTGCCAGCAGCCAGGGGGTTGGACAGCCCCAGCATTTT. Translating it yields CASSQGVGQPQHF. The chain uses TRBV5-8 and TRBJ1-5, with 7 bases lining up with TRBD1. With 4 bases clipped from V and 7 bases from J, the junction kept 5 bases outside the gene matches. The germline V gene has CDR1 SGHTS and CDR2 YDEGEE. This CDR3 region has 13 residues.

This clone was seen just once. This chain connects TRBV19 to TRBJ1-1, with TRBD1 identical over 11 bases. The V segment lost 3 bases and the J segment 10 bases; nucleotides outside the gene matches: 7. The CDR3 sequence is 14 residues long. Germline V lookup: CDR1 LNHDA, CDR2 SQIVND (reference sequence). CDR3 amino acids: CASSIEGGTGGAFF. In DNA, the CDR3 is TGTGCCAGTAGTATCGAAGGCGGGACAGGGGGAGCTTTCTTT.

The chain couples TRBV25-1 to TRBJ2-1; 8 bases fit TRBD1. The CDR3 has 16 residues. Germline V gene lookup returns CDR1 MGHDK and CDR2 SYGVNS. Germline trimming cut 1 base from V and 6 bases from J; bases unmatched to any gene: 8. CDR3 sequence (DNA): TGTGCCAGCAGTGAATTTTACAGGGGGATGAGCAATGAGCAGTTCTTC. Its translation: CASSEFYRGMSNEQFF.

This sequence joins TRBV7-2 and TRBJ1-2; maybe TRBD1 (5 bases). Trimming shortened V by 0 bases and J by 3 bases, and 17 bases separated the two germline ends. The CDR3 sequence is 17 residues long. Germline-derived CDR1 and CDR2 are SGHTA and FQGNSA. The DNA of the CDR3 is TGTGCCAGCAGCTTAGCGAGGAGCGGGACTCTGGACTATGGCTACACCTTC. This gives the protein CASSLARSGTLDYGYTF. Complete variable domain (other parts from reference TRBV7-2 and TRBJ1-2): GAGVSQSPSNKVTEKGKDVELRCDPISGHTALYWYRQSLGQGLEFLIYFQGNSAPDKSGLPSDRFSAERTGGSVSTLTIQRTQQEDSAVYLCASSLARSGTLDYGYTFGSGTRLTVV.

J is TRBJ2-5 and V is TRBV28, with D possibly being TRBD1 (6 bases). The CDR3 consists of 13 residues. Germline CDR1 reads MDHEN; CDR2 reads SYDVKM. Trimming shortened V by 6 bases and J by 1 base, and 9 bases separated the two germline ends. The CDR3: CASSGTPQETQYF. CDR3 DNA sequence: TGTGCCAGCAGCGGGACACCCCAAGAGACCCAGTACTTC.

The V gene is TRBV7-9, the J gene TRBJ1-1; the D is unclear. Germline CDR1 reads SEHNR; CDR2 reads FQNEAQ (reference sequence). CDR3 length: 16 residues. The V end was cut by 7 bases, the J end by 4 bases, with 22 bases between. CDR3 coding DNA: TGTGCCAGCATCGAAGACCGTCGGGGAAGAGGCACTGAAGCTTTCTTT. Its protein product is CASIEDRRGRGTEAFF.

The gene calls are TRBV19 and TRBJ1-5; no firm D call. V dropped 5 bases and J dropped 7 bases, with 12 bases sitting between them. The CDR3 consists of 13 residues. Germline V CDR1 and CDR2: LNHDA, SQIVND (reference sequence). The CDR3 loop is CASSPSVGQPQHF. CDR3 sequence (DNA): TGTGCCAGTAGTCCGAGCGTTGGACAGCCCCAGCATTTT.

CDR3 region: CASSQVQITDTQYF. The CDR3 region has the DNA TGTGCCAGCAGCCAAGTACAGATCACAGATACGCAGTATTTT. The V call is TRBV3-1 (or the pseudogene TRBV3-2), the J call TRBJ2-3, with unresolved D. CDR1 is LGHDT and CDR2 is YNNKEL in the germline V gene (reference sequence). The CDR3 runs to 14 residues. V lost 1 base, J lost 2 bases, and 7 bases lay in between.

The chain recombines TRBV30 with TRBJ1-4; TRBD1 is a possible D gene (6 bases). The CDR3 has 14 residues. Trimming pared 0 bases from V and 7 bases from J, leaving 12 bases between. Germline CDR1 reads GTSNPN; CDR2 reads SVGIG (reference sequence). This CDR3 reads CAWSVRGAGEKLFF. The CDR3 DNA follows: TGTGCCTGGAGTGTACGGGGGGCAGGTGAAAAACTGTTTTTT.

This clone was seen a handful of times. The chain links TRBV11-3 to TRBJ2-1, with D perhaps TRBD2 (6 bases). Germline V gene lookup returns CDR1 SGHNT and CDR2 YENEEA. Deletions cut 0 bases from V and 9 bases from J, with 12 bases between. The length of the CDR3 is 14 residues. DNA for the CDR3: TGTGCCAGCAGCTTAGATATGGGGGGTGGTGAGCAGTTCTTC. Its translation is CASSLDMGGGEQFF.

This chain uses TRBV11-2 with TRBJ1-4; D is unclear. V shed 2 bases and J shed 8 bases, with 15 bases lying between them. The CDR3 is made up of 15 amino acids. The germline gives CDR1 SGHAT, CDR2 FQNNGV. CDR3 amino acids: CASSLSGSGREKLFF. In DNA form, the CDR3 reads TGTGCCAGCAGCTTATCTGGCTCCGGGAGAGAAAAACTGTTTTTT.

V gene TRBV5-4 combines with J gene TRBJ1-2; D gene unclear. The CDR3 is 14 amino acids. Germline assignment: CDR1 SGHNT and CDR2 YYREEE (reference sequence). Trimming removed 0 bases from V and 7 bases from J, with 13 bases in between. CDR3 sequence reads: CASSLVRNEGGYTF. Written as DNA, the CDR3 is TGTGCCAGCAGCTTGGTACGGAACGAGGGTGGCTACACCTTC.

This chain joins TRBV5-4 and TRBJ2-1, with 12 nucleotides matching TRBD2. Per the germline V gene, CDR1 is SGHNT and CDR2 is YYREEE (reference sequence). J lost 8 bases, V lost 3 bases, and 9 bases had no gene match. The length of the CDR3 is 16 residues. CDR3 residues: CASSWELAGGSDEQFF. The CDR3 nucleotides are TGTGCCAGCAGCTGGGAACTAGCGGGGGGATCGGATGAGCAGTTCTTC.

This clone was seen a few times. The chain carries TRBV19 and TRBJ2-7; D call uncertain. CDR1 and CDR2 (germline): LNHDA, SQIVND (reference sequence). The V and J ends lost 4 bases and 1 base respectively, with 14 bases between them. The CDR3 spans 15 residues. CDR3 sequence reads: CASSTLQGASYEQYF. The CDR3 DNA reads TGTGCCAGTAGTACCCTACAAGGAGCTTCCTACGAGCAGTACTTC.

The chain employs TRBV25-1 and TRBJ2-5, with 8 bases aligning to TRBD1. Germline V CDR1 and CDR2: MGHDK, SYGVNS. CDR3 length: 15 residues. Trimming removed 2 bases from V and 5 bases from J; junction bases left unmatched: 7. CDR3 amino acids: CASSERRGRGETQYF. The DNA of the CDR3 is TGTGCCAGCAGTGAACGCAGGGGGCGCGGGGAGACCCAGTACTTC.